This entry lists 5 T cell receptor beta chains sequenced from one sample in a study of T cells in Graves' hyperthyroidism and ophthalmopathy. Amplification of TCR beta CDR3 regions was performed using RNA transcripts as template. RT-PCR in the first round (using the HTBI primer set) targeted the TCR CDR3. One entry per CDR3 protein, called by TCRdb with MiXCR from the multiplex PCR reads. The sample lists 200,000 to 250,000 distinct CDR3 sequences, around 24% occurring once. Sequenced input: blood. The receptor set was obtained from a woman aged 40 to 55 with Graves' ophthalmopathy.

This clonotype was seen a few times. The rearrangement uses TRBV6-1 and TRBJ2-7; no firm D call. The CDR3 sequence is 13 residues long. V was clipped by 6 bases and J by 6 bases, with 15 bases between them. Germline CDR1 MNHNS, CDR2 SASEGT. CDR3 in amino acids: CASRSQPVAEQYF. Written as DNA, the CDR3 is TGTGCCAGCAGAAGTCAGCCGGTCGCCGAGCAGTACTTC.

V and J are TRBV5-1 and TRBJ2-2; TRBD1 is a possible D gene (5 bases). This CDR3 has 14 residues. CDR1 is SGHRS and CDR2 is YFSETQ in the germline V gene. Trimming shortened V by 0 bases and J by 4 bases, and 7 bases separated the two germline ends. CDR3 sequence: CASSLDGATGELFF. Written as DNA, the CDR3 is TGCGCCAGCAGCTTGGATGGGGCCACCGGGGAGCTGTTTTTT.

The V and J genes are TRBV6-2 or TRBV6-3 and TRBJ2-2; 7 bases align to TRBD2. This CDR3 has 16 amino acids. The germline V gene has CDR1 MNHEY and CDR2 SVGEGT. The junction had 9 bases not matched to a gene; V was cut back by 0 bases and J by 8 bases. CDR3 loop: CASSYSWSSGPGELFF. For the CDR3, the DNA is TGTGCCAGCAGTTACTCGTGGTCTAGCGGTCCTGGGGAGCTGTTTTTT.

This clonotype appeared many times. The chain has TRBV4-2 and TRBJ1-2; D call uncertain. Germline V gives CDR1 LGHNA, CDR2 YNFKEQ. The length of the CDR3 is 13 residues. Trimming shortened V by 0 bases and J by 4 bases, and 6 bases separated the two germline ends. Here the CDR3 reads CASSQETFYGYTF. DNA of the CDR3: TGTGCCAGCAGCCAAGAGACCTTCTATGGCTACACCTTC.

This clonotype was seen at least ten times. The chain combines TRBV6-5 with TRBJ1-3, with D perhaps TRBD1 (5 bases). This CDR3 contains 14 residues. Trimming took off 4 bases at V and 1 base at J, with 8 bases between the two ends. Per germline, CDR1 MNHEY and CDR2 SVGAGI. CDR3 bases: TGTGCCAGCAGTTCCGGGACTTCTGGAAACACCATATATTTT. Amino acid sequence: CASSSGTSGNTIYF.